This TCR beta chain emerged from a study of early T cells in non-severe SARS-CoV-2 infection. The germline V and J ends were trimmed by 0 bases and 3 bases, with 0 bases remaining between them. The CDR3 is made up of 11 amino acids. Germline V gene lookup returns CDR1 SGHRS and CDR2 YFSETQ. The TCR library protocol was used to attach unique molecular identifiers. These identifiers were attached to individual cDNA molecules. TCRdb reprocessed the 5' RACE reads with MiXCR, giving one entry per CDR3 protein. This sample has tens of thousands of distinct CDR3 sequences; about 5.2% occur once, and the top ten carry 3.5%. Ten or more counts support this clonotype. Antigen specificity is unknown. Study results and limitations: Anti-spike CD8 responses were favored by VDJdb matching, which missed private and CD4 specificities.

Source material: whole blood. The TCR sequence derives from an adult who was a healthcare worker with PCR-confirmed SARS-CoV-2 infection or an uninfected control (not recorded which). J is TRBJ2-5 and V is TRBV5-1; D ambiguous. This chain's CDR3 is CASSLEETQYF. The CDR3 region has the DNA TGCGCCAGCAGCTTGGAAGAGACCCAGTACTTC.